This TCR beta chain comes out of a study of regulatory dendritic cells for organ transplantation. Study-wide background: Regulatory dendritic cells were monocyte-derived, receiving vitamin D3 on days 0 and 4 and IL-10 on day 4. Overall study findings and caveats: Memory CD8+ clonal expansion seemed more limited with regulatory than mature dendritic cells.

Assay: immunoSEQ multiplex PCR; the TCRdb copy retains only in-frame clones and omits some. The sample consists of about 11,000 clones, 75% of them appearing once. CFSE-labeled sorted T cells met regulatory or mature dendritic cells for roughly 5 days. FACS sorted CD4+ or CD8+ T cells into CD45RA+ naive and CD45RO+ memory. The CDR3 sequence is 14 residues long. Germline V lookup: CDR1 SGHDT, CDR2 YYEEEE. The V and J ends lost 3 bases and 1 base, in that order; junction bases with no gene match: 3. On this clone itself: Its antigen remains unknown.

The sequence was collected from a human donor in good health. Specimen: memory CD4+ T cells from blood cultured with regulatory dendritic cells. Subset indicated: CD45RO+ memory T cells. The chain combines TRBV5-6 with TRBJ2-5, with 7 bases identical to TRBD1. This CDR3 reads CASSYGTAQETQYF. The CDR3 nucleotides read TGTGCCAGCAGCTATGGGACAGCCCAAGAGACCCAGTACTTC.